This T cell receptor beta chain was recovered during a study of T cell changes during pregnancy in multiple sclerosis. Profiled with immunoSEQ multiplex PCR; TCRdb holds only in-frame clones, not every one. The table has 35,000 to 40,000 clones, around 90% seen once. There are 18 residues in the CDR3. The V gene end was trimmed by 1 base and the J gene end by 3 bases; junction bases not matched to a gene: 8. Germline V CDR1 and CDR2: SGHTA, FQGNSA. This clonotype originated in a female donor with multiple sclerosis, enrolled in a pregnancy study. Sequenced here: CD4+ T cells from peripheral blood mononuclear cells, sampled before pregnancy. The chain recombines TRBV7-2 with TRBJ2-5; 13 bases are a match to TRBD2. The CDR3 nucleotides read TGTGCCAGCAGCTTAGACGGGACTAGCGGGAAGCTAAAAGAGACCCAGTACTTC. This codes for CASSLDGTSGKLKETQYF.